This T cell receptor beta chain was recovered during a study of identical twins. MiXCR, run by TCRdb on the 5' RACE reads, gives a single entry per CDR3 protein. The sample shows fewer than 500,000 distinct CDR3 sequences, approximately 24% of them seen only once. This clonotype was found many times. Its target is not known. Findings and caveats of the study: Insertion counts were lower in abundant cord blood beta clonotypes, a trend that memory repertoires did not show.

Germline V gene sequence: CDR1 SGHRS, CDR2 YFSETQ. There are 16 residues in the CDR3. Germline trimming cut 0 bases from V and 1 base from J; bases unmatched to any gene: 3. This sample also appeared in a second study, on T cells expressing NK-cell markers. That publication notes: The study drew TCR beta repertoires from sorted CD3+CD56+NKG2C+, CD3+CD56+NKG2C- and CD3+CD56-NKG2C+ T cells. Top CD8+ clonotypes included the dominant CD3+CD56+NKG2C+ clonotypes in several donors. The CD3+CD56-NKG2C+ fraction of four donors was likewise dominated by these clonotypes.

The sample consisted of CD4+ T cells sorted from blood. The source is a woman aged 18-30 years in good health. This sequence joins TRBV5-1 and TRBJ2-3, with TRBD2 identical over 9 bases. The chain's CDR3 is CASSLGAGGRTDTQYF. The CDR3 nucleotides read TGCGCCAGCAGCTTGGGAGCGGGGGGCCGCACAGATACGCAGTATTTT.